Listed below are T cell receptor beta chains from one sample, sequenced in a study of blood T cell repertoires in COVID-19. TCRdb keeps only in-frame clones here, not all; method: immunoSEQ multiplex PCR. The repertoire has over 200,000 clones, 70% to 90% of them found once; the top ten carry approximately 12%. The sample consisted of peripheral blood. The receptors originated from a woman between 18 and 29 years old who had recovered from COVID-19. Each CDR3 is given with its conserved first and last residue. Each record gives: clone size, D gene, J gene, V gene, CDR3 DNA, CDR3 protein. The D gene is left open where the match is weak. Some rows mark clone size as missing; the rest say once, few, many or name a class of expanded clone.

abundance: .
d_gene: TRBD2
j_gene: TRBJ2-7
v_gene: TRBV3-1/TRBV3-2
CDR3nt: TGTGCCAGCAGCCAAGGGACTAGCTCCTACGAGCAGTACTTC
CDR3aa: CASSQGTSSYEQYF

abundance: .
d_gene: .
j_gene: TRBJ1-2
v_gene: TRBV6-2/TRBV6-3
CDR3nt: TGTGCCAGCAGTGGGGCAGGGGAATGGAACTATGGCTACACCTTC
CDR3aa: CASSGAGEWNYGYTF

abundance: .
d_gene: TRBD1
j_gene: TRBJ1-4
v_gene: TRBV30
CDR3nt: TGTGCCTGGAGTGTAGTGGGGACAGCGTATGAAAAACTGTTTTTT
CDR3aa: CAWSVVGTAYEKLFF

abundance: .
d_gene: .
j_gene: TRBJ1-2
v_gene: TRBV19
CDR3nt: TGTGCCAGTAGTATAGGGGGCCGGGTTACTAACTATGGCTACACCTTC
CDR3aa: CASSIGGRVTNYGYTF

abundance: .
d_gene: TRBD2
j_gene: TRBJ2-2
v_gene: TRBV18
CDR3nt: TGTGCCAGCTCACCACCGGCTAGCGGGAGACGTCCCGGGGAGCTGTTTTTT
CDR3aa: CASSPPASGRRPGELFF

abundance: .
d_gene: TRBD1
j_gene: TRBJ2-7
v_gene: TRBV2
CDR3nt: TGTGCCAGCAGGATCGGGACAGAAGCCTACGAGCAGTACTTC
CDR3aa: CASRIGTEAYEQYF

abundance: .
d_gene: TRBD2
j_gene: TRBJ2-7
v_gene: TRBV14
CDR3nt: TGTGCCAGCAGCCAAGATTGGGTAGGATATCTAGCGGGAGGGATCTACGAGCAGTACTTC
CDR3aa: CASSQDWVGYLAGGIYEQYF

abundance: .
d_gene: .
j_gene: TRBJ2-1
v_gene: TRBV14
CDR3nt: TGTGCCAGCAGCCACGGCGGGATAGACGTGTTCTTC
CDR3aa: CASSHGGIDVFF

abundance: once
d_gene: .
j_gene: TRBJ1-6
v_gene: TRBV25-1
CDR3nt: TGTGCCAGCAGTGAATATAAGAGGGAGGCATCCAATTCACCCCTCCACTTT
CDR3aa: CASSEYKREASNSPLHF

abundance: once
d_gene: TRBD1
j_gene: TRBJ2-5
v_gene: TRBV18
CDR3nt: TGTGCCAGCTCACCCCCCTGGACAGGGGAAGAGACCCAGTACTTC
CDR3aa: CASSPPWTGEETQYF

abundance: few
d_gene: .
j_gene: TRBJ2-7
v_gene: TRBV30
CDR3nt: TGTGCCTGGAGTGCCACAGGATTCCACGAGCAGTACTTC
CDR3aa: CAWSATGFHEQYF

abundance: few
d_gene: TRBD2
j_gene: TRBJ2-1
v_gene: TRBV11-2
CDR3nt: TGTGCCAGCAGCTTCCTACTAGCGGAGGCGAATGAGCAGTTCTTC
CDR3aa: CASSFLLAEANEQFF

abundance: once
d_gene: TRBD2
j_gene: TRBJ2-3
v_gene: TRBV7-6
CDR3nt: TGTGCCAGCAGTTCTCTAGCGGGGCCCACAGATACGCAGTATTTT
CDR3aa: CASSSLAGPTDTQYF

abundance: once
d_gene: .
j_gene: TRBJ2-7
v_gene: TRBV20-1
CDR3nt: TGCAGTGCTAGTTTGACTCCCGGGGGTGAGCAGTACTTC
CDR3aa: CSASLTPGGEQYF

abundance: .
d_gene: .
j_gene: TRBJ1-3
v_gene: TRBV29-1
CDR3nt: TGCAGCGTTGAGAGCAGGGTTAGATCTGGAAACACCATATATTTT
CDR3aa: CSVESRVRSGNTIYF

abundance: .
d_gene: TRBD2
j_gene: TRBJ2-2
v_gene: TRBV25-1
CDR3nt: TGTGCCAGCAGTGAATGGAGTAGCGGGAGTTCTGGCACCGGGGAGCTGTTTTTT
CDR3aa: CASSEWSSGSSGTGELFF

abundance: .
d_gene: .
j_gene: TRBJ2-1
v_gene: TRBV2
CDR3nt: TGTGCCAGCAGTGATACCGCGGGTTCCTTCAACAATGAGCAGTTCTTC
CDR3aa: CASSDTAGSFNNEQFF

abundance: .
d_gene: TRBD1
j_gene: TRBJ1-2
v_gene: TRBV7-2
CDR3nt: TGTGCCAGCAGCTTAACCCGGGACAGGGGATATGGCTACACCTTC
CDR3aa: CASSLTRDRGYGYTF

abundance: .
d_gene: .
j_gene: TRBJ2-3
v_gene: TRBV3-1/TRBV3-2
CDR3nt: TGTGCCAGCAGCCACCTAGGTCGAGCGGCAAACACAGATACGCAGTATTTT
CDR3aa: CASSHLGRAANTDTQYF

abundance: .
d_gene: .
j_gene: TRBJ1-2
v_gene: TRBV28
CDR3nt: TGTGCCAGCAGCAACAGACAGCGACCATATGGCTACACCTTC
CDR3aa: CASSNRQRPYGYTF

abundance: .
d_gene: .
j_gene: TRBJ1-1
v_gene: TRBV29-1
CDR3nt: TGCAGCGTTGTGTTGCCGGACAGAGGGGTGAACACTGAAGCTTTCTTT
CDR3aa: CSVVLPDRGVNTEAFF

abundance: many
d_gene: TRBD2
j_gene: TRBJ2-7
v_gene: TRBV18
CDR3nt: TGTGCCAGCTCAACCTTATCCGGGACTAGGGCCCACGAGCAGTACTTC
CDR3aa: CASSTLSGTRAHEQYF

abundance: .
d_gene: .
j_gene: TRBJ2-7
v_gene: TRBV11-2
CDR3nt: TGTGCCAGCACAACCGCGGGGGCCGAGCAGTACTTC
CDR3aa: CASTTAGAEQYF

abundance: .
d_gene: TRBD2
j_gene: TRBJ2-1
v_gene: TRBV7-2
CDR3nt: TGTGCCAGCAGCTCGGGACTAGCGGGGTACAATGAGCAGTTCTTC
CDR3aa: CASSSGLAGYNEQFF

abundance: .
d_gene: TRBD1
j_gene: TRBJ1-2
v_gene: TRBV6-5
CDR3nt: TGTGCCAGCAGGACGACAGGGGAAGGCTACACCTTC
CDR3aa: CASRTTGEGYTF

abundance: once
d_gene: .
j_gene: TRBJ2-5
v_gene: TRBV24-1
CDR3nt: TGTGCCACCAGTGAGAGCGGAAAAGAGACCCAGTACTTC
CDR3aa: CATSESGKETQYF

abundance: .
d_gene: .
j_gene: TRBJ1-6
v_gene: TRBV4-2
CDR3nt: TGTGCCAGCAGCCAAGTCATCTCCTATAATTCACCCCTCCACTTT
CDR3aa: CASSQVISYNSPLHF

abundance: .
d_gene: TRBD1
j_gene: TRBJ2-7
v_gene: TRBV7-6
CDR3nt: TGTGCCAGCTCGGCCGGGACAGGGGGCTACGAGCAGTACTTC
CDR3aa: CASSAGTGGYEQYF

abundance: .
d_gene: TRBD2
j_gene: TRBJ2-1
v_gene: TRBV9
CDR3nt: TGTGCCAGCAGCGTAGAGGGGGGGACTAGCGGGAGGATTGAGCAGTTCTTC
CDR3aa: CASSVEGGTSGRIEQFF

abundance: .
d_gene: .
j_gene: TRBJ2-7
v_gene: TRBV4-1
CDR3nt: TGCGCCAGCAGCCAAGACCGGGGTCTGAGCTACGAGCAGTACTTC
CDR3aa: CASSQDRGLSYEQYF

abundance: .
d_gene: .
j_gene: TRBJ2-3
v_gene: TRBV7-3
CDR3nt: TGTGCCAGCAGCTTAAACGGGGGTTCCACAGATACGCAGTATTTT
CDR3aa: CASSLNGGSTDTQYF

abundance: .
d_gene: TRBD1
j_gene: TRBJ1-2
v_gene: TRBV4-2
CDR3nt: TGTGCCAGCAGCCAAGACGGGACAGGGGGCTCCTATGGCTACACCTTC
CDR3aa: CASSQDGTGGSYGYTF

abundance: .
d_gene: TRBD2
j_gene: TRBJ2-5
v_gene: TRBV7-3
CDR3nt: TGTGCCAGCAGCTTCCTAGCGGGAGCCCAAGAGACCCAGTACTTC
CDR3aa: CASSFLAGAQETQYF

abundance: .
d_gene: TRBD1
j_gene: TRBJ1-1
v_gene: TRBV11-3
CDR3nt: TGTGCCAGCAGCTCCTACAGGGGTGCTGAAGCTTTCTTT
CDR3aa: CASSSYRGAEAFF

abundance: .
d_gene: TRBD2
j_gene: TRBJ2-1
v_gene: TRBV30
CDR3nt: TGTGCCTGGACGGCGGGAGTAGGGTACAATGAGCAGTTCTTC
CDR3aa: CAWTAGVGYNEQFF

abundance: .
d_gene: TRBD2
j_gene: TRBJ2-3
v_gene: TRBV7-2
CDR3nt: TGTGCCAGCAGCTGGACTAGCGGGAGAGCAGATACGCAGTATTTT
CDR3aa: CASSWTSGRADTQYF

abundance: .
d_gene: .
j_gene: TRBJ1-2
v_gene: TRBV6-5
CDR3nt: TGTGCCAGCAGTTACGTTGGCAGTTATGGCTACACCTTC
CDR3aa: CASSYVGSYGYTF

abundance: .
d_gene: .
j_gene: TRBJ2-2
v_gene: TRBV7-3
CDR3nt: TGTGCCAGCAGCGAAAACCTATCGGGGGAGCTGTTTTTT
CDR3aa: CASSENLSGELFF

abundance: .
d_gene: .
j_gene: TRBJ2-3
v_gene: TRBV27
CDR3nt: TGTGCCAGCAGTACCAGGGTGACAGATACGCAGTATTTT
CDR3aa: CASSTRVTDTQYF

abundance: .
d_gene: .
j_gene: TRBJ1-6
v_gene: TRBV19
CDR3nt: TGTGCCAGTAGTATCCGACCGGGAGGGAGCTCCTATAATTCACCCCTCCACTTT
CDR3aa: CASSIRPGGSSYNSPLHF

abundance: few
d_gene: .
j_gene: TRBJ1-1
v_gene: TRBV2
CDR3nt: TGTGCCAGCAATGGTCTACTGAACACTGAAGCTTTCTTT
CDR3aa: CASNGLLNTEAFF

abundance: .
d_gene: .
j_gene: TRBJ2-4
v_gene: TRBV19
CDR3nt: TGTGCCAGTAGCTATCGAAACCCAAACATTCAGTACTTC
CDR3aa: CASSYRNPNIQYF

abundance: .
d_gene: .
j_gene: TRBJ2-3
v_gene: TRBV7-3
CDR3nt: TGTGCCAGCAGCTTAACCCCGGGACAACAGTATTTT
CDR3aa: CASSLTPGQQYF

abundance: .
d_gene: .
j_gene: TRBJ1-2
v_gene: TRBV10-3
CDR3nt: TGTGCCATCAGTGATGAAACAGGTTATTCCTATGGCTACACCTTC
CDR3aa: CAISDETGYSYGYTF

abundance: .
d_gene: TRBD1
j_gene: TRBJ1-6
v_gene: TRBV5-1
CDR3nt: TGCGCCAGCACCCCATGGGAGCCAGGGGGTAATTCACCCCTCCACTTT
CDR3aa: CASTPWEPGGNSPLHF

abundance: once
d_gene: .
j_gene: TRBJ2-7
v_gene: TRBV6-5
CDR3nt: TGTGCCAGCAGGCCCCGGACCCAAGCGGCGCCGTACTTC
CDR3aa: CASRPRTQAAPYF

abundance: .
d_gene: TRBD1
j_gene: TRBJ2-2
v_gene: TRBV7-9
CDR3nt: TGTGCCAGCAGACGGGACAGGGGGCCGGCCCGAACGGCCGGGGAGCTGTTTTTT
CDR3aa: CASRRDRGPARTAGELFF

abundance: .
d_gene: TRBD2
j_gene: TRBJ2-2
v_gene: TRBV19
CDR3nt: TGTGCCAGTAGTATAGTTGGACTAGCGGGAAACACCGGGGAGCTGTTTTTT
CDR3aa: CASSIVGLAGNTGELFF

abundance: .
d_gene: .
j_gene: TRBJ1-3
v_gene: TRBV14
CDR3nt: TGTGCCAGCGGGGGAGGATTTTCTGGAAACACCATATATTTT
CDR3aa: CASGGGFSGNTIYF

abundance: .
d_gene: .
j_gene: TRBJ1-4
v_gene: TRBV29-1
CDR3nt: TGCAGCGTCGGCCAAGTTACAGGGCACTCGAATGAAAAACTGTTTTTT
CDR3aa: CSVGQVTGHSNEKLFF

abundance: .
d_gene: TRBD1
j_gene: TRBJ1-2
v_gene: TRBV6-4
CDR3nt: TGTGCCAGCAGTGGGTCTCACGGGACAGGCCGTCGGGGCTACACCTTC
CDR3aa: CASSGSHGTGRRGYTF

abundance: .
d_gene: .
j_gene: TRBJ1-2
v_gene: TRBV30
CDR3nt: TGTGCCTGGAGTGCTCCCGAGGTGCTCCCACTCTATGGCTACACCTTC
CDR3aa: CAWSAPEVLPLYGYTF

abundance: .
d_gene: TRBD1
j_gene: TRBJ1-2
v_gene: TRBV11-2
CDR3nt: TGTGCCAGCAGGATACCGGGACAGGGCAACTATGGCTACACCTTC
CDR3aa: CASRIPGQGNYGYTF

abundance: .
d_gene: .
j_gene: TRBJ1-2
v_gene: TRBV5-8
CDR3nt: TGTGCCAGCAGCCCTCCTGGCTACACCTTC
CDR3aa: CASSPPGYTF

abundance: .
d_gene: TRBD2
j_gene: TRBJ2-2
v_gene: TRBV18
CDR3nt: TGTGCCAGCTCACCACTCAGTACGGGGGGACTCAACACCGGGGAGCTGTTTTTT
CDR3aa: CASSPLSTGGLNTGELFF

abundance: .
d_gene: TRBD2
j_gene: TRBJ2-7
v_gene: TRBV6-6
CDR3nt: TGTGCCAGCAGTCCGAATCTCGGACTAGCGGGAGACTACGAGCAGTACTTC
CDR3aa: CASSPNLGLAGDYEQYF

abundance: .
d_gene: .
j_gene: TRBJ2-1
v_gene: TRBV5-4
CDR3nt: TGTGCCGGCTCACGACTCTCCTACAATGAGCAGTTCTTC
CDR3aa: CAGSRLSYNEQFF

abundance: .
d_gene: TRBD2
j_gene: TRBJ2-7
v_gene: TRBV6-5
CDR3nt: TGTGCCAGCAGCCCCGGGACTAGCCCTTACGAGCAGTACTTC
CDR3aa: CASSPGTSPYEQYF

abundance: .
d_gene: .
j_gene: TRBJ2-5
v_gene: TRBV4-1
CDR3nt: TGCGCCAGCAGCCAAGAGGGCAGGGGAGAGACCCAGTACTTC
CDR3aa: CASSQEGRGETQYF

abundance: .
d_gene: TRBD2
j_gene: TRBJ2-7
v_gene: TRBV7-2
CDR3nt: TGTGCCAGCACCGAACGACTAGCGGGAGGTTGGGAGCAGTACTTC
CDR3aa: CASTERLAGGWEQYF